The 29 T cell receptor beta chains below were found in one sample sequenced in a study of blood T cell repertoires in COVID-19. TCRdb's copy holds only in-frame clones and misses some; the assay was immunoSEQ multiplex PCR. The sample has roughly 200,000 clones, 86% seen once; the top ten hold 4.5% to 5.5%. Sequenced sample: PBMCs or T cells enriched from blood (not recorded which). The receptors come from a woman under 40 who had been exposed to COVID-19.

V is TRBV7-2 and J is TRBJ2-1, with 10 positions matching TRBD2. The CDR3 has 16 amino acids. The germline gives CDR1 SGHTA, CDR2 FQGNSA. V trimming: 4 bases; J trimming: 5 bases; junction bases outside the gene matches: 8. The CDR3 DNA reads as TGTGCCAGCAGCTACGATAGCGGGGGGCCTCACAATGAGCAGTTCTTC. Translating it yields CASSYDSGGPHNEQFF.

The chain has TRBV5-1 and TRBJ2-7, with 9 bases aligning to TRBD2. Germline trimming cut 6 bases from V and 0 bases from J; bases unmatched to any gene: 7. The CDR3 contains 15 residues. Looked up from germline, CDR1 is SGHRS and CDR2 is YFSETQ. Written as DNA, the CDR3 is TGCGCCAGCACCCTAGGCGGGGGGGGCTCCTACGAGCAGTACTTC. It encodes CASTLGGGGSYEQYF.

This rearrangement joins TRBV5-6 to TRBJ1-1; the D gene is possibly TRBD1 (6 bases). V was shortened by 1 base and J by 8 bases, with 15 bases between the two germline ends. Per germline, CDR1 SGHDT and CDR2 YYEEEE. CDR3 size: 14 residues. DNA of the CDR3: TGTGCCAGCAGCTTGTGGGGAGCCGGGACAGAAGCTTTCTTT. Amino acids: CASSLWGAGTEAFF.

The chain is built from TRBV19 and TRBJ1-5; perhaps TRBD1 as D (5 bases). V was cut by 5 bases and J by 7 bases, with 15 bases left in between. The length of the CDR3 is 14 residues. CDR1 is LNHDA and CDR2 is SQIVND in the germline V gene (reference sequence). The CDR3 loop is CASSAGLGVQPQHF. CDR3 DNA: TGTGCCAGTAGTGCGGGACTGGGAGTACAGCCCCAGCATTTT.

The rearrangement links TRBV19 to TRBJ2-7, with 10 bases fitting TRBD2. The V and J ends lost 1 base and 3 bases, in that order; junction bases with no gene match: 6. Germline V gene lookup returns CDR1 LNHDA and CDR2 SQIVND (reference sequence). The CDR3 covers 16 residues. The CDR3, as DNA: TGTGCCAGTAGTATAGGGGCCGGGACTAGCGACTACGAGCAGTACTTC. Encoded protein: CASSIGAGTSDYEQYF.

The CDR3 here is CAWSPGYGYTF. The CDR3 DNA reads TGTGCCTGGAGTCCGGGCTATGGCTACACCTTC. The gene calls are TRBV30 and TRBJ1-2; D not resolved. The CDR3 is made up of 11 amino acids. Germline CDR1 and CDR2: GTSNPN and SVGIG (reference sequence). V dropped 2 bases and J dropped 4 bases, with 5 bases sitting between them.

The chain is built from TRBV6-1 and TRBJ1-3; 8 bases agree with TRBD1. Germline lookup yields CDR1 MNHNS and CDR2 SASEGT. V lost 1 base, J lost 4 bases, and 3 bases stayed unmatched. The CDR3 has 15 residues. The CDR3 here is CASSEGTGPGNTIYF. The DNA for the CDR3 is TGTGCCAGCAGTGAAGGGACAGGGCCAGGAAACACCATATATTTT.

The chain uses TRBV7-9 and TRBJ2-1; D ambiguous. CDR1 is SEHNR, CDR2 FQNEAQ, per germline (reference sequence). The CDR3 consists of 12 residues. V was shortened by 1 base and J by 12 bases, with 10 bases between the two germline ends. CDR3 residues: CASSLGSRAQFF. Here the CDR3 DNA reads TGTGCCAGCAGCTTAGGTTCCCGAGCGCAGTTCTTC.

The V gene is TRBV2, the J gene TRBJ2-1, with 8 positions matching TRBD1. CDR3 length: 13 amino acids. V lost 6 bases, J lost 10 bases, and 8 bases stayed unmatched. The germline gives CDR1 SNHLY, CDR2 FYNNEI. The CDR3 loop is CASRTGDNEEQFF. Here the CDR3 DNA reads TGTGCCAGCAGGACAGGGGACAACGAGGAGCAGTTCTTC.

The table lists this clone with a few counts. The chain couples TRBV5-5 to TRBJ1-2; a possible D gene is TRBD1 (6 bases). The CDR3 totals 18 residues. Trimming stripped 3 bases from V and 8 bases from J, with 29 bases between. CDR1 and CDR2 from the germline V gene are SGHKS and YYEKEE (reference sequence). CDR3 amino acids: CASSSPLAGDLLTWGYTF. CDR3 sequence (DNA): TGTGCCAGCAGCTCCCCGCTCGCAGGGGACCTTCTTACTTGGGGCTACACCTTC.

The chain links TRBV11-3 to TRBJ1-1; TRBD1 matches at 9 bases. The CDR3 runs to 15 residues. V lost 5 bases to trimming and J lost 4 bases; unmatched junction nucleotides: 8. The germline V gene has CDR1 SGHNT and CDR2 YENEEA. As DNA, the CDR3 is TGTGCCAGCAGCCTAGGACAGGGGATGAGCACTGAAGCTTTCTTT. Amino acid sequence: CASSLGQGMSTEAFF.

The rearrangement uses TRBV29-1 and TRBJ2-1, with 7 bases fitting TRBD2. The CDR3 spans 13 residues. V lost 1 base to trimming and J lost 9 bases; unmatched junction nucleotides: 6. Germline V gene lookup returns CDR1 SQVTM and CDR2 ANQGSEA. CDR3 loop: CSVEGGGLTEQFF. CDR3 coding DNA: TGCAGCGTTGAAGGGGGAGGGTTAACTGAGCAGTTCTTC.

This chain joins TRBV5-6 and TRBJ2-7, with D hard to call. Germline CDR1 reads SGHDT; CDR2 reads YYEEEE. The CDR3 has 14 residues. The V gene lost 1 base and the J gene lost 5 bases, with 13 bases spanning the gap. The CDR3: CASSLSHTTHEQYF. The DNA of the CDR3 is TGTGCCAGCAGCTTGTCCCATACAACCCACGAGCAGTACTTC.

The rearrangement joins TRBV29-1 to TRBJ2-7; 8 bases line up with TRBD2. The V segment lost 5 bases and the J segment 2 bases; nucleotides outside the gene matches: 8. Germline V CDR1 and CDR2: SQVTM, ANQGSEA. The CDR3 is 14 residues long. The CDR3 region is CSVRQTSDPYEQYF. In DNA form, the CDR3 reads TGCAGCGTTCGCCAGACTAGCGATCCCTACGAGCAGTACTTC.

This clone was observed a handful of times. The CDR3 protein is CASSLTGGPGSPLHF. The CDR3 nucleotides are TGTGCCAGCAGCTTAACCGGGGGGCCAGGATCACCCCTCCACTTT. This chain joins TRBV7-3 and TRBJ1-6, with D possibly matching TRBD1 (6 bases). Germline V lookup: CDR1 SGHTA, CDR2 FQGTGA. The CDR3 contains 15 residues. V was shortened by 0 bases and J by 10 bases, with 13 bases between the two germline ends.

The chain uses TRBV30 and TRBJ2-2; 9 bases line up with TRBD1. The CDR3 consists of 12 residues. CDR1 and CDR2 (germline): GTSNPN, SVGIG (reference sequence). The J segment lost 5 bases and the V segment lost 7 bases, leaving 2 bases of the junction unmatched. CDR3 nucleotides: TGTGCCTCAGGACAGGGGACCGGGGAGCTGTTTTTT. This codes for CASGQGTGELFF. Based on the CDR3 plus reference TRBV30 and TRBJ2-2, the full variable domain is SQTIHQWPATLVQPVGSPLSLECTVEGTSNPNLYWYRQAAGRGLQLLFYSVGIGQISSEVPQNLSASRPQDRQFILSSKKLLLSDSGFYLCASGQGTGELFFGEGSRLTVL.

V usage is TRBV19 and J usage is TRBJ1-3, with 7 bases identical to TRBD1. Germline-derived CDR1 and CDR2 are LNHDA and SQIVND (reference sequence). V shed 5 bases, J shed 0 bases, and the junction held 4 bases outside the gene matches. This CDR3 spans 15 amino acids. CDR3 nucleotides: TGTGCCAGTAGTTCGACAGGGTCCTCTGGAAACACCATATATTTT. It is translated as CASSSTGSSGNTIYF. Full variable domain (missing parts from reference TRBV19 and TRBJ1-3): DGGITQSPKYLFRKEGQNVTLSCEQNLNHDAMYWYRQDPGQGLRLIYYSQIVNDFQKGDIAEGYSVSREKKESFPLTVTSAQKNPTAFYLCASSSTGSSGNTIYFGEGSWLTVV.

On this clone: This may arise from a read error, as a much more abundant clone is one base away. The V call is TRBV24-1, the J call TRBJ2-2, with 7 bases fitting TRBD1. Germline V gives CDR1 KGHDR, CDR2 SFDVKD. The CDR3 has 16 residues. In DNA form, the CDR3 reads TGTGTCACCAGTGATCGGTCGAACAGGGGTGGCGGGGAGCTGTTTTTT. As protein: CVTSDRSNRGGGELFF.

The rearrangement uses TRBV5-1 and TRBJ2-7; no reliable D call. From germline, CDR1 is SGHRS and CDR2 YFSETQ. V gave up 4 bases and J gave up 4 bases, with 9 bases separating them. This CDR3 comprises 12 residues. DNA for the CDR3: TGCGCCAGCAGCGCGAGTTTATACGAGCAGTACTTC. Its protein is CASSASLYEQYF. The variable domain in full, with the rest retrieved from reference TRBV5-1 and TRBJ2-7, is KAGVTQTPRYLIKTRGQQVTLSCSPISGHRSVSWYQQTPGQGLQFLFEYFSETQRNKGNFPGRFSGRQFSNSRSEMNVSTLELGDSALYLCASSASLYEQYFGPGTRLTVT.

The chain links TRBV18 to TRBJ2-3, with TRBD1 matching over 7 bases. This CDR3 has 14 residues. Germline assignment: CDR1 KGHSH and CDR2 LQKENI. J was trimmed by 4 bases and V by 0 bases; bases with no gene match: 1. The CDR3 loop reads CASSPPTGADTQYF. The CDR3 DNA follows: TGTGCCAGCTCACCACCCACAGGGGCAGATACGCAGTATTTT. The full variable domain, with the rest looked up from reference TRBV18 and TRBJ2-3, is NAGVMQNPRHLVRRRGQEARLRCSPMKGHSHVYWYRQLPEEGLKFMVYLQKENIIDESGMPKERFSAEFPKEGPSILRIQQVVRGDSAAYFCASSPPTGADTQYFGPGTRLTVL.

This clone has just a few counts. The CDR3 DNA reads as TGTGCCAGCAGCCGCGGGGGGGTGAACACTGAAGCTTTCTTT. Its protein is CASSRGGVNTEAFF. The chain combines TRBV3-1 (or the pseudogene TRBV3-2) with TRBJ1-1, with D possibly being TRBD1 (5 bases). The V end lost 4 bases, the J end lost 0 bases, and 9 bases lay between the germline ends. The CDR3 length is 14 residues. Germline CDR1 is LGHDT and CDR2 is YNNKEL (reference sequence).

The rearrangement links TRBV4-1 to TRBJ1-6; D not resolved. Germline CDR1 MGHRA, CDR2 YSYEKL. This CDR3 is built from 17 residues. V dropped 0 bases and J dropped 0 bases, with 9 bases sitting between them. The CDR3 sequence: CASSQEPGSSYNSPLHF. DNA for the CDR3: TGCGCCAGCAGCCAAGAACCAGGAAGCTCCTATAATTCACCCCTCCACTTT.

The chain has TRBV5-1 and TRBJ1-5; maybe TRBD1 (5 bases). Germline V gene lookup returns CDR1 SGHRS and CDR2 YFSETQ. This CDR3 spans 13 amino acids. Trimming stripped 4 bases from V and 7 bases from J, with 12 bases between. CDR3 nucleotide sequence: TGCGCCAGCAGCCCGCAGGGTTTCCAGCCCCAGCATTTT. Its translation is CASSPQGFQPQHF.

The chain employs TRBV5-6 and TRBJ2-7, with 10 positions matching TRBD2. The CDR3 is 17 amino acids. The J segment lost 2 bases and the V segment lost 4 bases, leaving 12 bases of the junction unmatched. Germline assignment: CDR1 SGHDT and CDR2 YYEEEE. The CDR3 DNA reads TGTGCCAGCAGCCGTACGCAATTAGCGGGGGGTACCTACGAGCAGTACTTC. This codes for CASSRTQLAGGTYEQYF.

The chain employs TRBV3-1 (or the pseudogene TRBV3-2) and TRBJ1-2; D is unclear. Germline CDR1 reads LGHDT; CDR2 reads YNNKEL (reference sequence). This CDR3 is built from 13 residues. V lost 0 bases to trimming and J lost 5 bases, with 7 bases between them. As DNA, the CDR3 is TGTGCCAGCAGCCAAGATACGGGTTATGGCTACACCTTC. This codes for CASSQDTGYGYTF.

J is TRBJ2-7 and V is TRBV14; TRBD1 is a possible D gene (6 bases). The CDR3 is 15 amino acids. Germline assignment: CDR1 SGHDN and CDR2 FVKESK. Trimming stripped 1 base from V and 5 bases from J, with 15 bases between. The CDR3 sequence: CASSQVGTGINEQYF. Here the CDR3 DNA reads TGTGCCAGCAGCCAAGTGGGTACAGGGATAAACGAGCAGTACTTC.

The chain combines TRBV5-4 with TRBJ2-7, with TRBD1 matching 8 bases. Germline CDR1 SGHNT, CDR2 YYREEE (reference sequence). The CDR3 is 15 amino acids. V dropped 5 bases and J dropped 0; count of bases not matched to a gene: 7. CDR3 DNA sequence: TGTGCCAGCAGTCACCAGGACAGGGTCTCCTACGAGCAGTACTTC. Amino acid sequence: CASSHQDRVSYEQYF.

The genes are TRBV18 and TRBJ1-1; 8 bases line up with TRBD1. V lost 6 bases to trimming and J lost 12 bases; unmatched junction nucleotides: 6. The CDR3 is 11 amino acids. Per the germline V gene, CDR1 is KGHSH and CDR2 is LQKENI. The CDR3 DNA is TGTGCCAGCTCCCCGGACAGGGTATCTTTCTTT. Translation gives CASSPDRVSFF.

In its sample, this clone was seen a few times. This chain joins TRBV6-5 and TRBJ1-5; no reliable D call. Germline loops: CDR1 MNHEY, CDR2 SVGAGI. There are 14 residues in the CDR3. V lost 11 bases and J lost 4, with 18 bases in between. CDR3 loop: CAGLPRGWNQPQHF. The CDR3, as DNA: TGTGCCGGCCTGCCTAGAGGGTGGAATCAGCCCCAGCATTTT.